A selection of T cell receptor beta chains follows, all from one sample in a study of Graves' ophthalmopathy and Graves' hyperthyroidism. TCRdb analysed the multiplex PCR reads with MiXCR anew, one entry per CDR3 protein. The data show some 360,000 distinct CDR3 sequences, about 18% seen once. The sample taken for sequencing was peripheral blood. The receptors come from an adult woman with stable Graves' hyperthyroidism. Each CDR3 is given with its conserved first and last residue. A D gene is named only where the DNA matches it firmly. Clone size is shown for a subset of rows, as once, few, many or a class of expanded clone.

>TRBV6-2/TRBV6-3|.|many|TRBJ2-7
CASSYSRDYGQYF
TGTGCCAGCAGTTACTCGAGAGATTACGGGCAGTACTTC
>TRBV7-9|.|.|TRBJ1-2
CASGEKARDGPGYTF
TGTGCCAGCGGCGAAAAGGCCCGGGACGGACCAGGCTACACCTTC
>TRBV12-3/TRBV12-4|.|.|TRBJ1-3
CASSPKTQNTIYF
TGTGCCAGCAGTCCTAAAACACAGAACACCATATATTTT
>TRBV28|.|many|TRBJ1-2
CASSLSLVGQGAVNYGYTF
TGTGCCAGCAGTTTATCCCTGGTGGGTCAAGGGGCCGTTAACTATGGCTACACCTTC
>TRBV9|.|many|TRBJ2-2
CASSSRKQGFGELFF
TGTGCCAGCAGCTCCAGAAAACAGGGTTTCGGGGAGCTGTTTTTT
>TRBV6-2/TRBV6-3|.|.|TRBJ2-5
CASGQGTHYF
TGTGCCAGCGGGCAAGGGACCCATTACTTC
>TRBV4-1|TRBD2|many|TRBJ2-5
CASSQDPSGSAETQYF
TGCGCCAGCAGCCAAGATCCTAGCGGGAGCGCGGAGACCCAGTACTTC
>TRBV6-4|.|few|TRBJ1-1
CASSPFPGGMSLVNTEAFF
TGTGCCAGCAGTCCCTTTCCGGGAGGGATGAGTCTCGTGAACACTGAAGCTTTCTTT
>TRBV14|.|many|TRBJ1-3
CASSQGHWGNTIYF
TGTGCCAGCAGCCAAGGGCACTGGGGAAACACCATATATTTT
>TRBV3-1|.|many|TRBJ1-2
CASSQPKTAHYGYTF
TGTGCCAGCAGCCAACCGAAGACAGCGCACTATGGCTACACCTTC
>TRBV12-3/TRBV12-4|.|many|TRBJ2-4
CASSTGSKNIKYF
TGTGCCAGCAGTACAGGGTCAAAAAACATTAAGTACTTC
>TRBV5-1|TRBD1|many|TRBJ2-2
CASSLQGSRNTGELFF
TGCGCCAGCAGCTTACAGGGGAGTCGGAACACCGGGGAGCTGTTTTTT
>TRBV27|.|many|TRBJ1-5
CASSTGNQPQHF
TGTGCCAGCAGTACGGGCAATCAGCCCCAGCATTTT
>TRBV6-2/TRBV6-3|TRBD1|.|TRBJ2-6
CASSYPGGQGSSGANVLTF
TGTGCCAGCAGTTACCCCGGGGGACAGGGTTCCTCTGGGGCCAACGTCCTGACTTTC
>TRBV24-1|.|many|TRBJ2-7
CATSDSDGPYEQYF
TGTGCCACCAGTGATTCCGACGGCCCCTACGAGCAGTACTTC
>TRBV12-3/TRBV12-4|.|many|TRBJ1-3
CASSPGAPSGNTIYF
TGTGCCAGCAGTCCAGGGGCCCCCTCTGGAAACACCATATATTTT
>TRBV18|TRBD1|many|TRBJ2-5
CASSPYIPQAGGLETQYF
TGTGCCAGCTCACCGTACATCCCCCAGGCAGGGGGTTTGGAGACCCAGTACTTC
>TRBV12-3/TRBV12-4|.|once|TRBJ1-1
CASSPRTVMNTEAFF
TGTGCCAGCAGTCCACGGACAGTAATGAACACTGAAGCTTTCTTT
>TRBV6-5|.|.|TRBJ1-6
CASKMGPQLNSPLHF
TGTGCCAGCAAAATGGGACCGCAACTAAATTCACCCCTCCACTTT
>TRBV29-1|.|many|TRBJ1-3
CSVEPDSGNTIYF
TGCAGCGTTGAACCTGACTCTGGAAACACCATATATTTT
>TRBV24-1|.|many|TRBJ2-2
CATSDLGDTGELFF
TGTGCCACCAGTGACTTGGGGGACACCGGGGAGCTGTTTTTT
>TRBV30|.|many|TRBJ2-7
CAWSIQDSYEQYF
TGTGCCTGGAGTATCCAGGACAGCTACGAGCAGTACTTC
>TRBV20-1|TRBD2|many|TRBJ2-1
CSARGTSVSNEQFF
TGCAGTGCTAGGGGGACTAGCGTTTCAAATGAGCAGTTCTTC
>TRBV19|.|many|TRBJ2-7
CASSEAVTYEQYF
TGTGCCAGTAGTGAGGCGGTAACCTACGAGCAGTACTTC
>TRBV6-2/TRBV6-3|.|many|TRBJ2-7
CASSYSGARRYEQYF
TGTGCCAGCAGTTACTCGGGGGCGCGGCGCTACGAGCAGTACTTC
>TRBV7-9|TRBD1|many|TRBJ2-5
CASSSDRAGQTQYF
TGTGCCAGCAGTTCGGACAGGGCAGGGCAGACCCAGTACTTC
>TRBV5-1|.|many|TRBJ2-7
CASSSGEDPSYEQYF
TGCGCCAGCAGCTCGGGGGAGGACCCGTCCTACGAGCAGTACTTC
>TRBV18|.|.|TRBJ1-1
CASSPPSGVSTEAFF
TGTGCCAGCTCACCACCGTCGGGCGTGAGCACTGAAGCTTTCTTT
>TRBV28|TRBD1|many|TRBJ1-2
CASSSPGTGGYYGYTF
TGTGCCAGCAGCAGTCCCGGGACAGGGGGATACTATGGCTACACCTTC
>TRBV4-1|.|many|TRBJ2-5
CASSQFVRGTTYQETQYF
TGCGCCAGCAGCCAATTTGTTCGAGGGACCACGTACCAAGAGACCCAGTACTTC
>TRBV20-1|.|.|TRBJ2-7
CSARLAGSYEQYF
TGCAGTGCTAGACTCGCGGGGTCCTACGAGCAGTACTTC
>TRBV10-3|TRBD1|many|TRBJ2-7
CAIRSGTGPREQYF
TGTGCCATCAGATCCGGGACAGGCCCGCGAGAGCAGTACTTC
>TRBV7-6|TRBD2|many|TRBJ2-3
CASSQGLAESTDTQYF
TGTGCCAGCAGCCAGGGACTAGCGGAAAGCACAGATACGCAGTATTTT
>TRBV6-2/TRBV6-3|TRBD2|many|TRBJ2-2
CASSPLAGVTGELFF
TGTGCCAGCAGCCCCCTAGCGGGAGTTACCGGGGAGCTGTTTTTT
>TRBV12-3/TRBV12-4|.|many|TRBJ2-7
CASSLFPLEQYF
TGTGCCAGCAGTTTATTCCCGCTCGAGCAGTACTTC